This T cell receptor (beta chain) was profiled in a study of blood T cells in healthy people across ages. This clonotype was observed a few times. The CDR3 is 13 residues long. Germline assignment: CDR1 LNHDA and CDR2 SQIVND (reference sequence). V was pared by 4 bases and J by 6 bases, with 5 bases of the junction left unmatched. Combining a sample-barcoded 5' primer with a J-beta primer mix, a second PCR ran for 7 to 11 cycles. Via MiXCR, TCRdb re-called the 5' RACE reads, giving one row per CDR3 protein. The sample records 950,000 to 1,200,000 distinct CDR3 sequences, under 40% being singletons. The V gene is TRBV19, the J gene TRBJ1-1, with 7 bases that match TRBD1. This clonotype was sampled from a man in his late teens or twenties in good health. Sequenced input: blood. CDR3 DNA: TGTGCCAGTAGTACAACAGGGGTCGCTGAAGCTTTCTTT. This translates into CASSTTGVAEAFF.